This T cell receptor (beta chain) is from a study of shared clonotypes between healthy human individuals. Study results and caveats: The donor pool, a small one, limited the genetic and exposure-history diversity represented. An effect of sequencing depth on clonotype sharing among donors was expected.

Worth noting for this clone: No antigen is known for it.

The CDR3 consists of 14 residues. Germline lookup yields CDR1 SGDLS and CDR2 YYNGEE. The V gene end was trimmed by 3 bases and the J gene end by 1 base; junction bases not matched to a gene: 3. Sequencing used immunoSEQ multiplex PCR; TCRdb keeps in-frame clones, though not all of them. The sample has 950,000 to 1,300,000 clones; around 76% are singletons. The source material was memory CD4+ T cells sorted from blood. Subset indicated: CD45RA-negative fraction. The TCR originated in a man between 18 and 35 years old in good health. V usage is TRBV9 and J usage is TRBJ2-5; 7 positions match TRBD2. CDR3 loop: CASSESGAQETQYF. As DNA, the CDR3 is TGTGCCAGCAGCGAGAGCGGGGCCCAAGAGACCCAGTACTTC.